The 20 T cell receptor beta chains in this list originate from one sample, sequenced in a study of identical twins. In TCRdb, the 5' RACE reads were re-called with MiXCR into one record per CDR3 protein. In the table there are roughly 350,000 distinct CDR3 sequences, about 9% of which are singletons. Sequencing input: naive T cells sorted from blood. The receptors here all came from a woman aged 45-60 years in good health.

This clonotype was seen a few times. The J gene is TRBJ1-5, the V gene TRBV12-3 or TRBV12-4; TRBD1 agrees at 7 bases. This CDR3 region has 16 residues. Losses at the gene ends were 5 bases for V and 4 bases for J; bases not matched to a gene: 11. CDR3 loop: CASSPDRALGNQPQHF. As DNA, the CDR3 is TGTGCCAGCAGTCCCGACAGGGCGTTGGGGAATCAGCCCCAGCATTTT.

The chain couples TRBV11-2 to TRBJ2-7; TRBD2 aligns across 9 bases. Germline V gives CDR1 SGHAT, CDR2 FQNNGV. There are 14 residues in the CDR3. After removal of 3 bases from V and 2 bases from J, the junction contained 2 bases not matched to a gene. CDR3 in amino acids: CASSLAGGAYEQYV. CDR3 DNA: TGTGCCAGCAGCTTGGCGGGAGGGGCCTACGAGCAGTACGTC.

The chain is built from TRBV6-6 and TRBJ2-1; 12 bases match TRBD2. J gave up 7 bases and V 6 bases, and 7 bases lay outside the gene matches. This CDR3 is 15 amino acids long. CDR1 and CDR2 from the germline V gene are MNHNY and SVGAGI (reference sequence). Here the CDR3 DNA reads TGTGCCAGCAGCCATGGACTAGCGGGAACAAATGAGCAGTTCTTC. Amino acid sequence: CASSHGLAGTNEQFF.

The rearrangement uses TRBV12-3 or TRBV12-4 and TRBJ2-4; D possibly corresponds to TRBD2 (6 bases). There are 12 residues in the CDR3. V dropped 6 bases and J dropped 16 bases, with 19 bases sitting between them. In nucleotides, the CDR3 is TGTGCCAGCAGCCAGCAACGGGGCGCGGGATACTTC. Translating it yields CASSQQRGAGYF.

The chain employs TRBV4-1 and TRBJ1-1; D gene uncertain. Trimming removed 1 base at V and 0 bases at J, with 12 bases between. Germline-derived CDR1 and CDR2 are MGHRA and YSYEKL. The CDR3 sequence is 16 residues long. CDR3 sequence: CASSQVGRGLNTEAFF. CDR3 DNA sequence: TGCGCCAGCAGCCAAGTTGGGCGCGGGTTGAACACTGAAGCTTTCTTT.

This sequence joins TRBV7-9 and TRBJ2-3, with TRBD1 as a possible D gene (5 bases). Germline V gene sequence: CDR1 SEHNR, CDR2 FQNEAQ (reference sequence). The CDR3 has 14 residues. Trimming took 4 bases from V and 4 from J, leaving 12 bases between them. The CDR3 DNA sequence: TGTGCCAGCAGCTCTGTTCCAGGGTCAGATACGCAGTATTTT. This sequence encodes CASSSVPGSDTQYF.

V is TRBV2 and J is TRBJ2-2; perhaps TRBD2 as D (5 bases). Germline CDR1 and CDR2: SNHLY and FYNNEI. The CDR3 extends over 15 amino acids. The V end was cut by 6 bases, the J end by 5 bases, with 16 bases between. The CDR3 loop is CASRRVPSGTGELFF. In DNA, the CDR3 is TGTGCCAGCAGGAGGGTCCCTTCGGGGACCGGGGAGCTGTTTTTT.

The chain employs TRBV10-2 and TRBJ1-2, with D uncertain. V shed 7 bases and J shed 3 bases, with 12 bases lying between them. This CDR3 comprises 13 residues. The germline V gene has CDR1 WSHSY and CDR2 SAAADI. The CDR3 region has the DNA TGCGCCAGCATTCACGACCTGGACTATGGCTACACCTTC. Protein product: CASIHDLDYGYTF.

This clonotype was picked up many times. The genes are TRBV7-8 and TRBJ2-7; D perhaps matches TRBD2 (5 bases). The length of the CDR3 is 15 residues. Germline V gives CDR1 SGHVS, CDR2 FQNEAQ. Trimming removed 2 bases from V and 1 base from J, with 12 bases in between. This CDR3 reads CASSLWRIPSYEQYF. The CDR3 nucleotides read TGTGCCAGCAGCTTATGGAGGATTCCGTCCTACGAGCAGTACTTC. Variable domain in full (rest from reference TRBV7-8 and TRBJ2-7): GAGVSQSPRYKVAKRGQDVALRCDPISGHVSLFWYQQALGQGPEFLTYFQNEAQLDKSGLPSDRFFAERPEGSVSTLKIQRTQQEDSAVYLCASSLWRIPSYEQYFGPGTRLTVT.

This clonotype showed up just a few times. The chain combines TRBV12-3 or TRBV12-4 with TRBJ2-1; weak D call: TRBD2 (6 bases). The CDR3 spans 16 residues. V was cut by 7 bases and J by 7 bases, with 23 bases left in between. The CDR3 DNA reads TGTGCCAGCACCCTTTGGGGTGGGAGGCCCGGGAATGAGCAGTTCTTC. Translating it yields CASTLWGGRPGNEQFF.

This clonotype was counted only a few times. The V gene is TRBV5-1, the J gene TRBJ2-3; TRBD2 matches 13 bases. Germline lookup yields CDR1 SGHRS and CDR2 YFSETQ. The ends lost 1 base at V and 1 base at J; junction bases unmatched: 12. The CDR3 consists of 20 residues. CDR3 in DNA: TGCGCCAGCAGCTTGAGGTCACCGGGACTAGCGGGGACTGGCACAGATACGCAGTATTTT. It yields the protein CASSLRSPGLAGTGTDTQYF.

V is TRBV13 and J is TRBJ2-1, with D possibly being TRBD2 (5 bases). The CDR3 totals 18 residues. Per germline, CDR1 PRHDT and CDR2 FYEKMQ (reference sequence). The germline V and J ends were trimmed by 2 bases and 0 bases, with 17 bases remaining between them. The CDR3 DNA follows: TGTGCCAGCAGCTTACGAATGGCCGGGAAGGTCTCCTACAATGAGCAGTTCTTC. Its translation: CASSLRMAGKVSYNEQFF.

The chain has TRBV10-3 and TRBJ2-7; perhaps TRBD1 as D (5 bases). CDR1 ENHRY and CDR2 SYGVKD come from the germline V gene. V was pared by 10 bases and J by 1 base, with 8 bases between. The CDR3 has 11 residues. CDR3 DNA: TGTGCCACCAGGGTTTCCTACGAGCAGTACTTC. This codes for CATRVSYEQYF.

In its sample, this clonotype was seen once. The chain combines TRBV6-5 with TRBJ2-1, with D unresolved. CDR1 is MNHEY, CDR2 SVGAGI, per germline. The V end was cut by 6 bases, the J end by 9 bases, with 12 bases between. CDR3 size: 12 residues. CDR3 coding DNA: TGTGCCAGCAGACAGCAAGTGGGTGAGCAGTTCTTC. It encodes CASRQQVGEQFF.

The chain joins TRBV12-3 or TRBV12-4 to TRBJ2-1; tentative D call: TRBD2 (5 bases). The CDR3 covers 13 residues. V gave up 0 bases and J gave up 8 bases, with 8 bases separating them. The CDR3 reads CASSLALDYEQFF. In DNA form, the CDR3 reads TGTGCCAGCAGTTTAGCGCTGGACTATGAGCAGTTCTTC.

This clonotype occurred a few times. The gene calls are TRBV9 and TRBJ2-7; 7 bases are a match to TRBD1. Trimming took 0 bases from V and 2 from J; bases not matched to a gene: 5. The CDR3 has 15 residues. The V gene's germline CDR1 is SGDLS and CDR2 YYNGEE. CDR3 sequence (DNA): TGTGCCAGCAGCGTAGAGGGGGACAGAGCCTACGAGCAGTACTTC. It encodes CASSVEGDRAYEQYF.

This clonotype was counted at least ten times. V usage is TRBV20-1 and J usage is TRBJ1-4, with 7 bases lining up with TRBD1. Trimming at V came to 6 bases and at J to 6 bases, leaving 7 bases not matched to a gene. Germline loops: CDR1 DFQATT, CDR2 SNEGSKA (reference sequence). The CDR3 extends over 13 amino acids. CDR3 in amino acids: CSARQGGDEKLFF. In nucleotides, the CDR3 is TGCAGTGCCCGACAGGGTGGAGATGAAAAACTGTTTTTT.

This chain's CDR3 is CASDGTGVGQPQHF. The CDR3 DNA is TGTGCCAGTGACGGAACAGGGGTTGGTCAGCCCCAGCATTTT. This chain joins TRBV2 and TRBJ1-5; the match to TRBD1 covers 7 bases. The V and J ends lost 9 bases and 6 bases, in that order; junction bases with no gene match: 11. CDR1 SNHLY and CDR2 FYNNEI come from the germline V gene. CDR3 length: 14 amino acids.

The CDR3 loop is CASRSDRDVSYEQYF. The CDR3 DNA is TGTGCCAGCAGGAGCGACCGGGACGTCTCCTACGAGCAGTACTTC. V usage is TRBV12-3 or TRBV12-4 and J usage is TRBJ2-7; D is perhaps TRBD1 or TRBD2 (5 bases each). The CDR3 is 15 residues long. V shed 6 bases and J shed 0 bases, with 15 bases lying between them.

This clonotype has a single count. The chain couples TRBV7-9 to TRBJ2-7; perhaps D is TRBD1 or TRBD2 (5 bases each). Germline lookup yields CDR1 SEHNR and CDR2 FQNEAQ (reference sequence). This CDR3 has 15 amino acids. Between the trimmed V and J ends, which lost 5 bases and 4 bases, there was a span of 18 bases. In DNA form, the CDR3 reads TGTGCCAGCAGCCCGGGGACGGAGTTAATTTACGAGCAGTACTTC. As protein: CASSPGTELIYEQYF.